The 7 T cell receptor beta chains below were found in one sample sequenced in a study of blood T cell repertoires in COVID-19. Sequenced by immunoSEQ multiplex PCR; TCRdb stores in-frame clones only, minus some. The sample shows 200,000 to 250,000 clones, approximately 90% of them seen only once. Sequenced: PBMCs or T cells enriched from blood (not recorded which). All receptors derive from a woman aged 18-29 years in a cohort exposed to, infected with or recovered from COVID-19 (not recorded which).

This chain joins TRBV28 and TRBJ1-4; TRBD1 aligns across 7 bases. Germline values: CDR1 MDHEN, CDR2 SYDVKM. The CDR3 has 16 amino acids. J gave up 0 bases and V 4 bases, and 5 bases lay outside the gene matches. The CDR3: CASSSPDRATNEKLFF. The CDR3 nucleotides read TGTGCCAGCAGTTCCCCCGACAGGGCAACTAATGAAAAACTGTTTTTT.

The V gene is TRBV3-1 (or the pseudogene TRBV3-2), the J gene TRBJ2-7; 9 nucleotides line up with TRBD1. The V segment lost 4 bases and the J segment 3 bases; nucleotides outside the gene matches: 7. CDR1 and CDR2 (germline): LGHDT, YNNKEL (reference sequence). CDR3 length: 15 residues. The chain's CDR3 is CASSLHRGRYYEQYF. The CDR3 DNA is TGTGCCAGCAGCCTCCACAGGGGGCGTTACTACGAGCAGTACTTC.

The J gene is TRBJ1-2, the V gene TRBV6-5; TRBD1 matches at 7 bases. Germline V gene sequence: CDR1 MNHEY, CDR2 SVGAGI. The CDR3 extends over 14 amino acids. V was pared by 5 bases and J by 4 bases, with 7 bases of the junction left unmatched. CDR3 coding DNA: TGTGCCAGCAGTAACAGGGGAGACGGCTATGGCTACACCTTC. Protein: CASSNRGDGYGYTF.

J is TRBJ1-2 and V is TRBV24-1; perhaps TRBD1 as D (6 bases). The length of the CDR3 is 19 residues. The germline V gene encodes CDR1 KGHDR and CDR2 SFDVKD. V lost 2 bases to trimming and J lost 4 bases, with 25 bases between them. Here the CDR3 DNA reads TGTGCCACCAGTGATTCACGGACAGTAGGGCCTCTTTACCCCTATGGCTACACCTTC. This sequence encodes CATSDSRTVGPLYPYGYTF.

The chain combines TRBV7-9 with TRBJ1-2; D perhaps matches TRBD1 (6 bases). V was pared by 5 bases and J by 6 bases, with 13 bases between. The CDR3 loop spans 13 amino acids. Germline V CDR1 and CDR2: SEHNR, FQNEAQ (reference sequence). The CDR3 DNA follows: TGTGCCAGCAGCCTCCGGGACACGGATGGCTACACCTTC. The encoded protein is CASSLRDTDGYTF.

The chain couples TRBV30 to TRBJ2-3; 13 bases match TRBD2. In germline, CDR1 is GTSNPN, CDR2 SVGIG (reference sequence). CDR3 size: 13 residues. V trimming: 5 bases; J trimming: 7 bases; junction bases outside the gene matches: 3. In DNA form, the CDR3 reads TGTGCCTGGGGACTAGCGGGAGCACATACGCAGTATTTT. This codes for CAWGLAGAHTQYF. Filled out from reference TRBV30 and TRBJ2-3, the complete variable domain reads SQTIHQWPATLVQPVGSPLSLECTVEGTSNPNLYWYRQAAGRGLQLLFYSVGIGQISSEVPQNLSASRPQDRQFILSSKKLLLSDSGFYLCAWGLAGAHTQYFGPGTRLTVL.

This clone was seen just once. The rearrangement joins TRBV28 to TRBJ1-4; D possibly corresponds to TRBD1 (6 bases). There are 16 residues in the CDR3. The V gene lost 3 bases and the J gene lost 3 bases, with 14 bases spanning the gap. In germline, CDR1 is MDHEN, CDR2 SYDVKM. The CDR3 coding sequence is TGTGCCAGCAGTTTCTGGACAGAAGAGTCTAATGAAAAACTGTTTTTT. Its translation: CASSFWTEESNEKLFF.